The present TCR beta chain was sequenced within a study of T cells in Graves' hyperthyroidism and ophthalmopathy. This CDR3 contains 13 residues. From germline, CDR1 is SSHAT and CDR2 FNYEAQ (reference sequence). Study-level findings and limits: Expanded thyroid clonotypes (above 0.001) were mostly also found in blood.

Template material for amplifying TCR beta CDR3 regions consisted of RNA transcripts. HTBI primers were used for first-round RT-PCR of the TCR CDR3. TCRdb processed the multiplex PCR reads anew with MiXCR; each CDR3 protein has one entry. Of 90,000 to 120,000 distinct CDR3 sequences listed, about a sixth are singletons. At least ten counts were recorded for this clonotype. The antigen remains unidentified. A read error may produce the germline difference seen at one junction end. This sequence was found in a woman aged 50 to 60 with Graves' hyperthyroidism. V gene TRBV7-7 combines with J gene TRBJ2-2; D is undetermined. The sequencing input was blood. The CDR3 loop is CASSFGVSGELFF. The CDR3 region has the DNA TGTGCTAGCAGCTTCGGTGTATCCGGGGAGCTGTTTTTT.